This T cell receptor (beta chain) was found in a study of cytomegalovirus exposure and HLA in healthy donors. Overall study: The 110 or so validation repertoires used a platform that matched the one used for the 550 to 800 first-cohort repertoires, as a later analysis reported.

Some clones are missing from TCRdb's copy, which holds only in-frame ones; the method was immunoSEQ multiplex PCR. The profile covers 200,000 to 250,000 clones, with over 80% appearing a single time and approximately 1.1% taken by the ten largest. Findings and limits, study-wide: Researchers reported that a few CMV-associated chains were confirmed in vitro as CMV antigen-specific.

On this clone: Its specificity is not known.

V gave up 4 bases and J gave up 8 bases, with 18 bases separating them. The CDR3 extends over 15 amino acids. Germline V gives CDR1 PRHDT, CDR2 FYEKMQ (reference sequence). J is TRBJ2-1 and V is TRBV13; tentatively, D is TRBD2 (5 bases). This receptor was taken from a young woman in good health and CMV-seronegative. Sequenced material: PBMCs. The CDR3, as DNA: TGTGCCAGCAGCTACCTTGTAAGAGCGGAAGATGAGCAGTTCTTC. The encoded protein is CASSYLVRAEDEQFF.